A single sample is the source of the 5 T cell receptor beta chains below, sequenced in a study of identifying expanded T cells in peripheral blood. The assay was immunoSEQ multiplex PCR, and TCRdb's table has in-frame clones only and misses some. The sample lists some 95,000 clones, about 90% occurring once. What was sequenced was blood. The receptor source for this set is a person between 18 and 75 years old in good health.

The gene calls are TRBV30 and TRBJ2-5; perhaps TRBD2 as D (5 bases). Germline CDR1 reads GTSNPN; CDR2 reads SVGIG (reference sequence). The CDR3 contains 13 residues. Between the trimmed V and J ends, which lost 1 base and 5 bases, there was a span of 11 bases. The CDR3: CAWSGGARETQYF. CDR3 in DNA: TGTGCCTGGAGTGGGGGAGCGAGGGAGACCCAGTACTTC.

The rearrangement joins TRBV11-2 to TRBJ2-1; D gene unclear. Between the trimmed V and J ends, which lost 2 bases and 10 bases, there was a span of 9 bases. The CDR3 length is 12 residues. Germline CDR1 SGHAT, CDR2 FQNNGV. CDR3 sequence reads: CASSLIVGEQFF. The CDR3 coding sequence is TGTGCCAGCAGCTTAATCGTGGGAGAGCAGTTCTTC. Full variable domain (remainder filled in from reference TRBV11-2 and TRBJ2-1): EAGVAQSPRYKIIEKRQSVAFWCNPISGHATLYWYQQILGQGPKLLIQFQNNGVVDDSQLPKDRFSAERLKGVDSTLKIQPAKLEDSAVYLCASSLIVGEQFFGPGTRLTVL.

This clone was counted once. The V call is TRBV19, the J call TRBJ2-5, with D perhaps TRBD1 (6 bases). Per germline, CDR1 LNHDA and CDR2 SQIVND (reference sequence). The ends were cut back, 5 bases at V and 4 bases at J, with 8 bases in the middle. The CDR3 runs to 12 residues. The DNA for the CDR3 is TGTGCCAGTAGTCAGGGGAGAGAGACCCAGTACTTC. Translation: CASSQGRETQYF.

V and J are TRBV4-1 and TRBJ2-6, with TRBD1 matching over 9 bases. The CDR3 is 19 amino acids. Trimming removed 0 bases from V and 2 bases from J; junction bases left unmatched: 8. Germline values: CDR1 MGHRA, CDR2 YSYEKL. The CDR3 spells CASSQEGGTGLTGANVLTF. As DNA, the CDR3 is TGCGCCAGCAGCCAAGAGGGGGGGACAGGGCTGACTGGGGCCAACGTCCTGACTTTC.

This clone has only a few counts. V gene TRBV14 combines with J gene TRBJ1-1, with no clear D. Germline lookup yields CDR1 SGHDN and CDR2 FVKESK. The length of the CDR3 is 14 residues. The V end lost 1 base, the J end lost 0 bases, and 6 bases lay between the germline ends. The CDR3 bases are TGTGCCAGCAGCCAAGTGGGCATGAACACTGAAGCTTTCTTT. Its translation: CASSQVGMNTEAFF.